Listed here is a single TCR beta chain. Antigen unknown. Treatment was busulfan-fludarabine conditioning, a marrow graft, and cyclophosphamide on days +3 and +4. The assay was immunoSEQ multiplex PCR, and TCRdb's table has in-frame clones only and misses some. The data show 2,900 or so clones, approximately 79% seen once. Germline CDR1 LGHNT, CDR2 FRNRAP. Between the trimmed V and J ends, which lost 6 bases and 6 bases, there was a span of 10 bases. This CDR3 comprises 12 residues. The data were taken from a study of T cells after posttransplantation cyclophosphamide. Study-wide findings and caveats: TRB clonality was highly associated with recipient CMV seropositivity and reactivation. Later post-transplant blood repertoires were often dominated by donor CD8+ memory clones.

The receptor's source is a female patient aged 50-65 years who received an allogeneic stem cell transplant from a related donor, was CMV-positive, and had no GVHD. Some T cells could come from the graft donor. The sample consisted of PBMCs, taken after allogeneic stem cell transplant with posttransplant cyclophosphamide. The chain employs TRBV12-5 and TRBJ2-3; perhaps TRBD2 as D (6 bases). CDR3 region: CASGPGVDTQYF. The CDR3 DNA reads TGTGCTAGTGGGCCGGGGGTGGATACGCAGTATTTT.